The 15 T cell receptor beta chains below all came from one sample that was sequenced in a study of T cell repertoires in cytomegalovirus infection. These TCRs are of unknown antigen specificity. Each CDR3 protein is one row after TCRdb ran MiXCR on the reads. The sample lists 650,000 to 900,000 distinct CDR3 sequences; over 25% were seen once. The sample consisted of cultured CD8+ T cells from PBMCs, taken from culture after CMV antigen stimulation. These receptors were collected from a human donor in good health (CMV status not recorded). Some clones in this sample may be carry-over from other donors' samples.

V and J are TRBV11-3 and TRBJ2-2, with 11 bases that match TRBD2. CDR3 length: 18 amino acids. Unmatched junction bases numbered 12, after V lost 5 bases and J lost 4 bases. Looked up from germline, CDR1 is SGHNT and CDR2 is YENEEA. The DNA for the CDR3 is TGTGCCAGCAGCGACACTAGCGGGGGAATTTATGGCACCGGGGAGCTGTTTTTT. Residues: CASSDTSGGIYGTGELFF.

The V gene is TRBV6-5, the J gene TRBJ2-1; TRBD1 or TRBD2 may be the D gene (6 bases each). This CDR3 has 17 amino acids. CDR1 is MNHEY, CDR2 SVGAGI, per germline. Deletions cut 0 bases from V and 4 bases from J, with 16 bases between. Written as DNA, the CDR3 is TGTGCCAGCAGTTACTCTTCTACGGGGGCCCTTTACAATGAGCAGTTCTTC. This codes for CASSYSSTGALYNEQFF.

This clonotype was seen only a few times. The CDR3 protein is CASSYSMGGSYNEQFF. In nucleotides, the CDR3 is TGTGCCAGCAGTTACTCGATGGGCGGGTCCTACAATGAGCAGTTCTTC. The rearrangement links TRBV6-5 to TRBJ2-1, with a tentative D call TRBD2 (5 bases). This CDR3 comprises 16 residues. Germline CDR1 and CDR2: MNHEY and SVGAGI. Trimming left V 0 bases short and J 1 base short, with 10 bases between.

The V call is TRBV29-1, the J call TRBJ1-2; D remains unclear. The germline V gene encodes CDR1 SQVTM and CDR2 ANQGSEA. The CDR3 is 12 amino acids. The germline V and J ends were trimmed by 4 bases and 8 bases, with 14 bases remaining between them. DNA for the CDR3: TGCAGCGTTGCGATGCCTACTGGGGGCTACACCTTC. Its translation: CSVAMPTGGYTF.

This clonotype was observed at least ten times. The V and J genes are TRBV27 and TRBJ1-5; 10 nucleotides match TRBD1. The V gene end was trimmed by 4 bases and the J gene end by 5 bases; junction bases not matched to a gene: 5. From germline, CDR1 is MNHEY and CDR2 SMNVEV (reference sequence). This CDR3 is built from 15 residues. CDR3 nucleotide sequence: TGTGCCAGCAGTTCCTGGACAGGGGGGGATCAGCCCCAGCATTTT. It translates to CASSSWTGGDQPQHF.

J is TRBJ2-2 and V is TRBV6-6; 15 bases match TRBD2. Germline values: CDR1 MNHNY, CDR2 SVGAGI (reference sequence). V shed 6 bases, J shed 0 bases, and the junction held 11 bases outside the gene matches. This CDR3 has 20 residues. The CDR3 nucleotides read TGTGCCAGCAGCCTATCACCGGGACTAGCGGGGGGAGCGAACACCGGGGAGCTGTTTTTT. Protein sequence: CASSLSPGLAGGANTGELFF.

This clonotype turned up a few times. The CDR3 DNA reads as TGTGCCAGCAGTTACTCCGGGGGGGCCTATAACACTGAAGCTTTCTTT. Protein: CASSYSGGAYNTEAFF. V and J are TRBV6-5 and TRBJ1-1; D may be TRBD1 (6 bases). V lost 0 bases, J lost 2 bases, and 13 bases lay in between. The germline V gene has CDR1 MNHEY and CDR2 SVGAGI. CDR3 length equals 16 residues.

This clonotype was detected many times. The rearrangement links TRBV7-9 to TRBJ2-2; possibly TRBD2 for D (5 bases). Trimming took 2 bases from V and 3 from J, leaving 13 bases between them. The CDR3 covers 16 residues. Germline V gene lookup returns CDR1 SEHNR and CDR2 FQNEAQ (reference sequence). CDR3: CASSLKEGVHTGELFF. CDR3 DNA sequence: TGTGCCAGCAGCTTAAAAGAGGGAGTACACACCGGGGAGCTGTTTTTT.

The chain couples TRBV9 to TRBJ1-5; D uncertain. Trimming removed 3 bases from V and 2 bases from J, with 12 bases in between. The CDR3 loop spans 15 amino acids. Germline V lookup: CDR1 SGDLS, CDR2 YYNGEE. The CDR3 nucleotides read TGTGCCAGCAGCGCCTCGCCAGATGGCAATCAGCCCCAGCATTTT. Protein: CASSASPDGNQPQHF.

This clonotype was seen only a few times. The CDR3 region is CASRQGTDTGELFF. The DNA of the CDR3 is TGTGCCAGTAGACAGGGAACCGACACCGGGGAGCTGTTTTTT. The J gene is TRBJ2-2, the V gene TRBV19; D is perhaps TRBD1 (6 bases). The CDR3 runs 14 residues. CDR1 and CDR2 from the germline V gene are LNHDA and SQIVND (reference sequence). Trimming removed 6 bases at V and 3 bases at J, with 11 bases between.

The chain employs TRBV2 and TRBJ2-7; 7 nucleotides line up with TRBD1. Germline V gene data show CDR1 as SNHLY and CDR2 as FYNNEI. The CDR3 is made up of 13 amino acids. V gave up 6 bases and J gave up 3 bases; unmatched junction bases: 5. CDR3 amino acids: CASRETGNYEQYF. CDR3 bases: TGTGCCAGCAGGGAGACAGGGAACTACGAGCAGTACTTC.

This clonotype has just a few counts. The V call is TRBV6-5, the J call TRBJ2-2; 9 nucleotides align to TRBD2. The germline gives CDR1 MNHEY, CDR2 SVGAGI. CDR3 size: 17 residues. The V segment lost 0 bases and the J segment 4 bases; nucleotides outside the gene matches: 6. The CDR3 here is CASSYSIAGGGTGELFF. CDR3 nucleotides: TGTGCCAGCAGTTACTCGATCGCGGGGGGGGGCACCGGGGAGCTGTTTTTT.

The chain recombines TRBV28 with TRBJ1-1; D is perhaps TRBD1 (6 bases). The germline CDR1 and CDR2 sequences are MDHEN and SYDVKM. V gave up 7 bases and J gave up 0 bases, with 15 bases separating them. The CDR3 is made up of 15 amino acids. The chain's CDR3 is CASNNPRGMNTEAFF. The CDR3 DNA follows: TGTGCCAGCAATAACCCCAGGGGAATGAACACTGAAGCTTTCTTT.

The chain employs TRBV10-3 and TRBJ2-2, with D tentatively TRBD2 (5 bases). The CDR3 has 13 amino acids. Between the trimmed V and J ends, which lost 11 bases and 7 bases, there was a span of 17 bases. CDR1 is ENHRY, CDR2 SYGVKD, per germline. The CDR3 here is CAARGPTDGELFF. Here the CDR3 DNA reads TGTGCCGCCCGAGGGCCGACGGACGGGGAGCTGTTTTTT.

Note on this clonotype: A much more abundant neighbour one base away suggests this may be a read error. Here the CDR3 reads CSSSYSRAEWDTGELFF. In nucleotides, the CDR3 is TGTTCCAGCAGTTACTCCAGGGCAGAGTGGGACACCGGGGAGCTGTTTTTT. The V call is TRBV6-8, the J call TRBJ2-2, with D maybe TRBD1 (5 bases). This CDR3 comprises 17 residues. Germline CDR1 is MNHGY and CDR2 is SAAAGT.